A single sample is the source of the 15 T cell receptor beta chains below, sequenced in a study of response to subunit inactivated influenza vaccine. TCRdb re-derived calls from the RT-PCR reads in MiXCR, one entry per CDR3 protein. The table has approximately 160,000 distinct CDR3 sequences, around 11% seen once; the top ten hold 35% to 40%. This material consisted of CD8+ T cells sorted from PBMCs, taken 23 to 25 months after vaccination. The receptors were sampled from a man between 45 and 75 years old who received an inactivated influenza vaccine.

This clonotype was counted between two and nine times. This chain links TRBV20-1 with TRBJ2-7; D is perhaps TRBD1 (5 bases). The CDR3 runs 15 residues. The germline V gene encodes CDR1 DFQATT and CDR2 SNEGSKA (reference sequence). V was shortened by 5 bases and J by 8 bases, with 25 bases between the two germline ends. The CDR3 nucleotides read TGCAGTGCTTACTCCAGGGCCGGCCCTTTGTTCAAGCAGTACTTC. Its protein product is CSAYSRAGPLFKQYF.

The rearrangement links TRBV29-1 to TRBJ2-5, with 8 bases aligning to TRBD1. V gave up 1 base and J gave up 6 bases; unmatched junction bases: 10. CDR3 length: 15 residues. CDR1 and CDR2 from the germline V gene are SQVTM and ANQGSEA. The CDR3 sequence: CSVEGWRTGTKTQYF. The CDR3 coding sequence is TGCAGCGTTGAAGGGTGGCGGACAGGGACGAAGACCCAGTACTTC.

The chain joins TRBV27 to TRBJ2-1, with a weak D call TRBD2 (5 bases). Deletions cut 2 bases from V and 2 bases from J, with 7 bases between. Looked up from germline, CDR1 is MNHEY and CDR2 is SMNVEV (reference sequence). The CDR3 runs 14 residues. CDR3: CASSLRGPYNEQFF. CDR3 sequence (DNA): TGTGCCAGCAGTTTAAGAGGGCCCTACAATGAGCAGTTCTTC.

This clonotype was recorded only once. This rearrangement joins TRBV30 to TRBJ1-1, with D possibly being TRBD1 (5 bases). The length of the CDR3 is 13 residues. Trimming took 2 bases from V and 5 from J, leaving 12 bases between them. The germline V gene encodes CDR1 GTSNPN and CDR2 SVGIG (reference sequence). In nucleotides, the CDR3 is TGTGCCTGGAGTTGGCAGGGCGGGACTGAAGCTTTCTTT. The encoded protein is CAWSWQGGTEAFF.

The J gene is TRBJ2-4, the V gene TRBV7-9; tentative D call: TRBD1 (6 bases). The CDR3 loop spans 16 amino acids. CDR1 and CDR2 (germline): SEHNR, FQNEAQ (reference sequence). Trimming cost V 5 bases and J 8 bases, with 22 bases left between them. The CDR3 DNA reads as TGTGCCAGCAGCCCTGAGGCTACAGGGTCCTTGGACATTCAGTACTTC. Translated, it gives CASSPEATGSLDIQYF.

This clonotype was counted between two and nine times. V and J are TRBV28 and TRBJ2-1; unclear D gene. V was shortened by 8 bases and J by 1 base, with 12 bases between the two germline ends. The germline V gene has CDR1 MDHEN and CDR2 SYDVKM. The CDR3 has 14 residues. The CDR3 bases are TGTGCCAGCTCCCGGGCGGAGTCCTACAATGAGCAGTTCTTC. It codes for CASSRAESYNEQFF.

The chain carries TRBV29-1 and TRBJ2-5, with 11 bases matching TRBD2. Germline-derived CDR1 and CDR2 are SQVTM and ANQGSEA. V dropped 6 bases and J dropped 2; count of bases not matched to a gene: 14. The CDR3 contains 17 residues. The CDR3 loop is CSVVTIPGLAVQETQYF. The CDR3 DNA is TGCAGCGTAGTAACGATTCCGGGACTAGCGGTGCAAGAGACCCAGTACTTC.

Ten or more counts support this clonotype. The chain uses TRBV7-9 and TRBJ2-4; D uncertain. The CDR3 has 14 residues. Germline V gene sequence: CDR1 SEHNR, CDR2 FQNEAQ (reference sequence). Trimming took 4 bases from V and 0 from J, leaving 7 bases between them. The CDR3 nucleotides read TGTGCCAGCAGCTCTTACACAGCCAAAAACATTCAGTACTTC. This sequence encodes CASSSYTAKNIQYF.

The table lists this clonotype with a few counts. V gene TRBV12-3 or TRBV12-4 combines with J gene TRBJ2-1, with D possibly matching TRBD1 (6 bases). The CDR3 totals 13 residues. The V end was cut by 8 bases, the J end by 10 bases, with 18 bases between. The CDR3 here is CASASGAVGEQFF. DNA for the CDR3: TGTGCCAGCGCCTCAGGGGCCGTGGGGGAGCAGTTCTTC.

The chain carries TRBV11-1 and TRBJ2-3, with D tentatively TRBD2 (6 bases). CDR3 length equals 18 residues. Trimming took 2 bases from V and 0 from J, leaving 18 bases between them. From germline, CDR1 is SGHAT and CDR2 FQDESV (reference sequence). The CDR3 region has the DNA TGTGCCAGCAGCTTATGGCCAATGGAGGGGACTAGCACAGATACGCAGTATTTT. Its translation: CASSLWPMEGTSTDTQYF. Looking up the rest from reference TRBV11-1 and TRBJ2-3 gives the full variable domain: EAEVAQSPRYKITEKSQAVAFWCDPISGHATLYWYRQILGQGPELLVQFQDESVVDDSQLPKDRFSAERLKGVDSTLKIQPAELGDSAMYLCASSLWPMEGTSTDTQYFGPGTRLTVL.

This clonotype came up a few times. J is TRBJ2-1 and V is TRBV2; tentative D call: TRBD1 (5 bases). Trimming removed 4 bases at V and 3 bases at J, with 10 bases between. From germline, CDR1 is SNHLY and CDR2 FYNNEI. The CDR3 is 14 amino acids. CDR3 sequence: CASSGRRVYNEQFF. CDR3 bases: TGTGCCAGCAGTGGTCGCAGGGTCTACAATGAGCAGTTCTTC.

This chain connects TRBV3-1 to TRBJ2-1; TRBD2 matches 9 bases. This CDR3 spans 15 amino acids. Trimming removed 3 bases from V and 4 bases from J; junction bases left unmatched: 4. Looked up from germline, CDR1 is LGHDT and CDR2 is YNNKEL (reference sequence). CDR3 DNA: TGTGCCAGCAGCCAGGGGACTAGCAAATACAATGAGCAGTTCTTC. Amino acid sequence: CASSQGTSKYNEQFF.

This clonotype was recorded at least ten times. This chain uses TRBV5-5 with TRBJ2-3; D unclear. Germline CDR1 and CDR2: SGHKS and YYEKEE (reference sequence). CDR3 length equals 15 residues. V was trimmed by 3 bases and J by 5 bases, leaving 16 bases between them. The CDR3 reads CASSYPIPNKDTQYF. The DNA of the CDR3 is TGTGCCAGCAGCTACCCGATACCGAATAAAGATACGCAGTATTTT. Supplemented by reference TRBV5-5 and TRBJ2-3, the full variable domain reads DAGVTQSPTHLIKTRGQQVTLRCSPISGHKSVSWYQQVLGQGPQFIFQYYEKEERGRGNFPDRFSARQFPNYSSELNVNALLLGDSALYLCASSYPIPNKDTQYFGPGTRLTVL.

This clonotype was observed a handful of times. The chain carries TRBV12-3 or TRBV12-4 and TRBJ2-2; 7 positions agree with TRBD2. CDR3 length: 15 amino acids. V trimming: 4 bases; J trimming: 2 bases; junction bases outside the gene matches: 4. Written as DNA, the CDR3 is TGTGCCAGCAGTTCGAGCGGGGTTAACACCGGGGAGCTGTTTTTT. Protein: CASSSSGVNTGELFF.

This clonotype has a handful of counts. CDR3 residues: CACPGQGSEYYGYTF. The CDR3 DNA sequence: TGTGCCTGCCCGGGACAGGGGTCGGAGTACTATGGCTACACCTTC. This sequence joins TRBV30 and TRBJ1-2; the match to TRBD1 covers 10 bases. In germline, CDR1 is GTSNPN, CDR2 SVGIG (reference sequence). V dropped 6 bases and J dropped 3; count of bases not matched to a gene: 10. This CDR3 is built from 15 residues.